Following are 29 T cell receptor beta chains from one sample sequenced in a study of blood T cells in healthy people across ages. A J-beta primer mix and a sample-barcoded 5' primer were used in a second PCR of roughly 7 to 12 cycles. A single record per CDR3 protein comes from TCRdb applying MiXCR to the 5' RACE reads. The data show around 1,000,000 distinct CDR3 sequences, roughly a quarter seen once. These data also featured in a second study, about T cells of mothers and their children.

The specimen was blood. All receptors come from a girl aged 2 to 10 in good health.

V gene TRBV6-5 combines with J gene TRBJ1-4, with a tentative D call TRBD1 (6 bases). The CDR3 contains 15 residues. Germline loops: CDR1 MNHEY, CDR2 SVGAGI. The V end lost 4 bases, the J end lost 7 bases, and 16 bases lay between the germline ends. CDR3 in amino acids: CASSWLAGASEKLFF. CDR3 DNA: TGTGCCAGCAGTTGGCTCGCGGGGGCCAGTGAAAAACTGTTTTTT.

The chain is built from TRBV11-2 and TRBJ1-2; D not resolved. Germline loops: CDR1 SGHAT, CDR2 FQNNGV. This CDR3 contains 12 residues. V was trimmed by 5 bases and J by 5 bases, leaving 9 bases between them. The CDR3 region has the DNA TGTGCCAGCAGCGTTGGGGAGTATGGCTACACCTTC. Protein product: CASSVGEYGYTF.

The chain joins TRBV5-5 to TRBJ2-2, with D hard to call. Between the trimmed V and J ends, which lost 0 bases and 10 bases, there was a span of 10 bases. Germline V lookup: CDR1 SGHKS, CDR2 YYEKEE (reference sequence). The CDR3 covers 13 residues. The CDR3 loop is CASSLDGQAELFF. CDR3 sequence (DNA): TGTGCCAGCAGCTTGGATGGGCAGGCGGAGCTGTTTTTT.

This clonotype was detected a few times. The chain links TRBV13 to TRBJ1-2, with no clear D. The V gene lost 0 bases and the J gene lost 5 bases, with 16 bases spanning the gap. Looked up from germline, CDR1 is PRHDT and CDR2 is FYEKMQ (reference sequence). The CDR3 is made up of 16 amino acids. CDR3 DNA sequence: TGTGCCAGCAGCTTAGGCCGGGTGTTAGGAGGGTATGGCTACACCTTC. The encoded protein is CASSLGRVLGGYGYTF.

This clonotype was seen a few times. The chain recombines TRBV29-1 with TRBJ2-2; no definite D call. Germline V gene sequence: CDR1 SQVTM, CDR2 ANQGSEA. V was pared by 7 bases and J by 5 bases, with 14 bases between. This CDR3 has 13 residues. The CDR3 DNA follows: TGCAGCGCCCTCCAACAGAATACCGGGGAGCTGTTTTTT. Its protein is CSALQQNTGELFF.

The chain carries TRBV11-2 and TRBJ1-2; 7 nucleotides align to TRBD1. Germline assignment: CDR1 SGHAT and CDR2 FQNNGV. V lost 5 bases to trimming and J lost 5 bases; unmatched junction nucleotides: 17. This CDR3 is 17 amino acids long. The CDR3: CASSAIDIDRVEYGYTF. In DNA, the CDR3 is TGTGCCAGCAGCGCCATCGATATCGACAGGGTGGAGTATGGCTACACCTTC.

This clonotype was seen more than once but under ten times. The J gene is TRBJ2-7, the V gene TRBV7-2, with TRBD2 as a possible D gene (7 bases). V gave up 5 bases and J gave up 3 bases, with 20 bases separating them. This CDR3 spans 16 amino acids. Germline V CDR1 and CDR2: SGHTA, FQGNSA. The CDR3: CASSDPGRGAFYEQYF. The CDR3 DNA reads TGTGCCAGCAGCGATCCAGGGAGGGGGGCCTTCTACGAGCAGTACTTC.

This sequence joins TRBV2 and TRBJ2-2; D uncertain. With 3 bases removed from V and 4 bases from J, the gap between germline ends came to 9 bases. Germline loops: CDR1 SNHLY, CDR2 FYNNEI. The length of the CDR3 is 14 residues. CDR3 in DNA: TGTGCCAGCAGTGATGTCGGGCCCACCGGGGAGCTGTTTTTT. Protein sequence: CASSDVGPTGELFF.

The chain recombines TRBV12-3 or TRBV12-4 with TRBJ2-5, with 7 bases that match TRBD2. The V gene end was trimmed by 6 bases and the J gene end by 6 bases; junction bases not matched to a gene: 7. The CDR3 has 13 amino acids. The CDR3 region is CASREGLMQTQYF. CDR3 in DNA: TGTGCCAGCAGAGAGGGACTAATGCAGACCCAGTACTTC.

In nucleotides, the CDR3 is TGTGCCAGCAGCCATGAAGGTTGGGAGGGAAACTATGGCTACACCTTC. It codes for CASSHEGWEGNYGYTF. This chain uses TRBV4-2 with TRBJ1-2; D unclear. Germline V gene data show CDR1 as LGHNA and CDR2 as YNFKEQ. V lost 3 bases and J 2 bases, leaving 16 bases between the germline ends. CDR3 length: 16 amino acids.

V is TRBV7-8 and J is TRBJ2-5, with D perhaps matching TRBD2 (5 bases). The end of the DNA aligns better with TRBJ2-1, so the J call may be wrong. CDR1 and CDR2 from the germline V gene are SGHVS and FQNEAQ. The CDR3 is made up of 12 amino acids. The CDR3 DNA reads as TGTGCCAGCGTAACTAGGAATGGCGAGCAGTTCTTC. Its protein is CASVTRNGEQFF.

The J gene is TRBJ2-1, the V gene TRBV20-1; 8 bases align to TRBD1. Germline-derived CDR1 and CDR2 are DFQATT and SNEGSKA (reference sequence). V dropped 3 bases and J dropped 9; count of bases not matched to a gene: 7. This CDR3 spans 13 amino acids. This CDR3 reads CSASKQGVGEQFF. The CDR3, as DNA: TGCAGTGCTAGTAAACAGGGGGTGGGTGAGCAGTTCTTC.

The CDR3 sequence: CASSQTGPVEQFF. The CDR3 DNA reads TGTGCCAGCAGCCAGACAGGTCCCGTTGAGCAGTTCTTC. The chain is built from TRBV3-1 and TRBJ2-1; D perhaps matches TRBD1 (6 bases). The CDR3 has 13 amino acids. The ends were cut back, 3 bases at V and 9 bases at J, with 12 bases in the middle. Germline loops: CDR1 LGHDT, CDR2 YNNKEL (reference sequence).

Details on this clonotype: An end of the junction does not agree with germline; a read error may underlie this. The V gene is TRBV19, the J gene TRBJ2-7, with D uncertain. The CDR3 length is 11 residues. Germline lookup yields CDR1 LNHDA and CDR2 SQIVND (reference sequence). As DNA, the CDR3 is TGTACCAGTAGTATAGGCTACGAGCAGTACTTC. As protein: CTSSIGYEQYF.

The CDR3 spells CASSSATSEDKETQYF. As DNA, the CDR3 is TGTGCCAGCAGCTCCGCAACTAGCGAGGATAAAGAGACCCAGTACTTC. The chain combines TRBV7-9 with TRBJ2-5; TRBD2 matches at 7 bases. V trimming: 4 bases; J trimming: 3 bases; junction bases outside the gene matches: 11. CDR3 length: 16 residues. In germline, CDR1 is SEHNR, CDR2 FQNEAQ (reference sequence).

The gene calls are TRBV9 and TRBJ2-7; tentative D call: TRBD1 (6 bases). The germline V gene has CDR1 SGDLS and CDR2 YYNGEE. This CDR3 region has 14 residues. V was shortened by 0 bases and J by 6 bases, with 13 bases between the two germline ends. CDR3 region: CASSVEFGRGEQYF. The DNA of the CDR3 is TGTGCCAGCAGCGTAGAGTTTGGCAGGGGCGAGCAGTACTTC.

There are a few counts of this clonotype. As DNA, the CDR3 is TGTGCCAGCAGTTACTCGAAAGGGGAGCCCTACAATGAGCAGTTCTTC. It yields the protein CASSYSKGEPYNEQFF. The rearrangement uses TRBV6-5 and TRBJ2-1; D may correspond to TRBD1 or TRBD2 (5 bases each). The ends were cut back, 0 bases at V and 2 bases at J, with 11 bases in the middle. Germline assignment: CDR1 MNHEY and CDR2 SVGAGI. The CDR3 is made up of 16 amino acids.

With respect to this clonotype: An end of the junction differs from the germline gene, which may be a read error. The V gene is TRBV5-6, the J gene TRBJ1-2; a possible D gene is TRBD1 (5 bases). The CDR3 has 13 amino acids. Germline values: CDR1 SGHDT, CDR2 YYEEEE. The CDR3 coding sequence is TGTGCCAGCAACTTGGTAGGGGCGGATGGCTACACCTTC. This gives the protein CASNLVGADGYTF. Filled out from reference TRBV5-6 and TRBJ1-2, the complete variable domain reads DAGVTQSPTHLIKTRGQQVTLRCSPKSGHDTVSWYQQALGQGPQFIFQYYEEEERQRGNFPDRFSGHQFPNYSSELNVNALLLGDSALYLCASNLVGADGYTFGSGTRLTVV.

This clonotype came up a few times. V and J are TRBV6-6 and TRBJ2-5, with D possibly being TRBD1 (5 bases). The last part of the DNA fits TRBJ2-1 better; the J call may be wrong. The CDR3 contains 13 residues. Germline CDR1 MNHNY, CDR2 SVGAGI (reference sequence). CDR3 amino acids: CASSRVTENEQFF. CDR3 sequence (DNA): TGTGCCAGCAGCAGGGTCACGGAGAATGAGCAGTTCTTC.

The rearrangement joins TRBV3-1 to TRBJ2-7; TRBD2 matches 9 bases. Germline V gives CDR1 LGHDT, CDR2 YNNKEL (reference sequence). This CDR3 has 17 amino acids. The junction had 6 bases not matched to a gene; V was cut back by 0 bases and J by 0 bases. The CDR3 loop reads CASSQDPSGASSYEQYF. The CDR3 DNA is TGTGCCAGCAGCCAAGACCCTAGCGGGGCGAGCTCCTACGAGCAGTACTTC.

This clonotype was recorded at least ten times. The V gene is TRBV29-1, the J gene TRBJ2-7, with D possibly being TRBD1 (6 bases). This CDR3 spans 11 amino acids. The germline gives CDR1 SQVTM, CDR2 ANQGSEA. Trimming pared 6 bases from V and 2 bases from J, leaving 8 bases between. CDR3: CSVGTTYEQYF. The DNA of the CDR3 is TGCAGCGTCGGGACAACCTACGAGCAGTACTTC.

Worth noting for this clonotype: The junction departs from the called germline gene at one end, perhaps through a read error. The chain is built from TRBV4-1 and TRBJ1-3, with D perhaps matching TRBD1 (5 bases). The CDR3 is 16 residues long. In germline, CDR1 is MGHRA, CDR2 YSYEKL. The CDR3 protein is CASTQVIAGQEDTIYF. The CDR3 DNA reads TGCGCCAGCACCCAAGTGATTGCGGGGCAAGAGGACACCATATATTTT.

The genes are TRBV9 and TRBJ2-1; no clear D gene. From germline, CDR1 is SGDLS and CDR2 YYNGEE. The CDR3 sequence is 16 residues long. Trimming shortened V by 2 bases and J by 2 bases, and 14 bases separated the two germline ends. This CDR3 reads CASSVGSTGAYNEQFF. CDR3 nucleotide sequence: TGTGCCAGCAGCGTGGGCAGCACCGGAGCCTACAATGAGCAGTTCTTC.

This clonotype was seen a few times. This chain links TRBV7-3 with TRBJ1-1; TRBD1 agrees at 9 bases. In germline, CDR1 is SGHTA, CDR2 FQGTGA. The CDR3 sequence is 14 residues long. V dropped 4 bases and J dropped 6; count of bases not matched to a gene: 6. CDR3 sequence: CASSSTGGDPEAFF. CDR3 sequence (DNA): TGTGCCAGCAGCTCTACAGGGGGCGATCCTGAAGCTTTCTTT.

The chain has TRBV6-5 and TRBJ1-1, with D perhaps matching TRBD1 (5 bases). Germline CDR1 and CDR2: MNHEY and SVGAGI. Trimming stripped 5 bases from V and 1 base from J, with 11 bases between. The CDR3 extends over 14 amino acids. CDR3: CASSRGSGNTEAFF. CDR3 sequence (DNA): TGTGCCAGCAGTCGGGGCTCCGGGAACACTGAAGCTTTCTTT.

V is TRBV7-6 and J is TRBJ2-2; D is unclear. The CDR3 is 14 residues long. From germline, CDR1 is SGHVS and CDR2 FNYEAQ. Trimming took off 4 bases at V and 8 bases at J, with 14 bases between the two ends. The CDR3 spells CASSSDDPIGELFF. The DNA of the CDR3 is TGTGCCAGCAGCTCGGACGACCCCATTGGGGAGCTGTTTTTT.

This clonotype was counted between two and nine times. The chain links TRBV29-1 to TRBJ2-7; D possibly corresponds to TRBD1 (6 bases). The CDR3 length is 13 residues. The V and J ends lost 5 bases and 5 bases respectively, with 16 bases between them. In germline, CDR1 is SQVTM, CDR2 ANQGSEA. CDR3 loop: CSVPWDNVNEQYF. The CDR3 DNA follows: TGCAGCGTTCCCTGGGACAATGTAAACGAGCAGTACTTC.

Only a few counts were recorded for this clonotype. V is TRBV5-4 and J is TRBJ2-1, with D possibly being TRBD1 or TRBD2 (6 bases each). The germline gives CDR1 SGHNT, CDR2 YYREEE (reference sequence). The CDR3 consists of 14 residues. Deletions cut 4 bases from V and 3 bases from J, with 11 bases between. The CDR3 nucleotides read TGTGCCAGCAGCCAAGGGGGACTCTACAATGAGCAGTTCTTC. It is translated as CASSQGGLYNEQFF.

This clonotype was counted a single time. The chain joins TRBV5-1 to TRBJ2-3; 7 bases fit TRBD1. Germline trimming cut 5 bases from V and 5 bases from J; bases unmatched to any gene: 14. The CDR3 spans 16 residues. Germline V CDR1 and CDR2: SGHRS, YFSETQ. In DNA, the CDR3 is TGCGCCAGCAGTACTGGACAGGCCGAACATGGAGATACGCAGTATTTT. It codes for CASSTGQAEHGDTQYF.